A selection of T cell receptor beta chains follows, all from one sample in a study of T cell responses to AZD1222 COVID-19 vaccine. Clones were sequenced by immunoSEQ multiplex PCR, and TCRdb holds only the in-frame ones, with some missing. Of about 150,000 clones listed, roughly 90% are singletons. The specimen comprised peripheral blood, sampled on day 0 of AZD1222 vaccination. The receptor set was obtained from an adult in good health. CDR3s include the opening cysteine and the closing phenylalanine or tryptophan. Fields, in order: CDR3 DNA, CDR3 protein, clone size, D gene, J gene, V gene. The D gene is left open where the match is weak. Clone size appears in some rows only: once, few, many, or a class for an expanded clone.

TGTGCCAGTAGTAGAAAAACAGACAGATCCTATGGCTACACCTTC CASSRKTDRSYGYTF - - TRBJ1-2 TRBV19
TGTGCCAGCAGCCCGGGACAGCCCTATGGCTACACCTTC CASSPGQPYGYTF - TRBD1 TRBJ1-2 TRBV7-2
TGCGCCAGCAGCCAAGGCGGGACAAATAATGAAAAACTGTTTTTT CASSQGGTNNEKLFF - - TRBJ1-4 TRBV4-1
TGTGCCAGTAGTTCCTGGGACAGGGAAGACGAAAAACTGTTTTTT CASSSWDREDEKLFF - TRBD1 TRBJ1-4 TRBV19
TGTGCCAGCAGCTTGGGGGATTACGGAAACACCATATATTTT CASSLGDYGNTIYF - - TRBJ1-3 TRBV11-1
TGTGCCAGCAGTTACACGCCCGATGCCACTGAAGCTTTCTTT CASSYTPDATEAFF few - TRBJ1-1 TRBV6-5
TGTGCCTGGAGCGTGAGCCCTGAACAGTGGGGGACTGAAGCTTTCTTT CAWSVSPEQWGTEAFF few - TRBJ1-1 TRBV30
TGTGCCAGTACAATACAGGGGGCAAGCGAGCAGTACTTC CASTIQGASEQYF - TRBD1 TRBJ2-7 TRBV19
TGTGCCAGTAGTTTTTCCACAACCAAAAACATTCAGTACTTC CASSFSTTKNIQYF - - TRBJ2-4 TRBV19
TGTGCCAGTAGTCTCGGGACAGGGGGATACGAGCAGTACTTC CASSLGTGGYEQYF - TRBD1 TRBJ2-7 TRBV19
TGTGCCACCAGCAGAGATAGGGCCGCCCAGCCGTATGGCTACACCTTC CATSRDRAAQPYGYTF - - TRBJ1-2 TRBV15
TGCGCCAGCAGCTTGGGGAGGGCAGGGAAGGCCTCTGGAAACACCATATATTTT CASSLGRAGKASGNTIYF - - TRBJ1-3 TRBV5-1
TGCGCCAGCAGCCAAGTTGGCGCCGAGCAGTACTTC CASSQVGAEQYF - - TRBJ2-7 TRBV4-1
TGTGCCAGCAGTTACAAGATAGAGACCCAGTACTTC CASSYKIETQYF - - TRBJ2-5 TRBV6-2/TRBV6-3
TGTGCCAGCAGCCAAGGGTTTCAGGGGTACAATGAGCAGTTCTTC CASSQGFQGYNEQFF - - TRBJ2-1 TRBV11-3
TGTGCCAGCAGCTTAGACAGGGCCGGCAATCAGCCCCAGCATTTT CASSLDRAGNQPQHF - - TRBJ1-5 TRBV7-9
TGTGCCAGCAGCTTAAAGGACAAGGTAGCTGGGGCCAACGTCCTGACTTTC CASSLKDKVAGANVLTF - - TRBJ2-6 TRBV7-3
TGTGCCAGTAGTTTGGGACAGGGGGCCTACAATGAGCAGTTCTTC CASSLGQGAYNEQFF - TRBD1 TRBJ2-1 TRBV19
TGCGCCAGCAGCCAATCACAGGGAACAGATACGCAGTATTTT CASSQSQGTDTQYF - - TRBJ2-3 TRBV4-1
TGTGCCAGCAGTTATCCGGGACAGGGTAATGAGCAGTTCTTC CASSYPGQGNEQFF - TRBD1 TRBJ2-1 TRBV6-1
TGCAGCGTTGAAGATATCGGGAGCTCCTACGAGCAGTACTTC CSVEDIGSSYEQYF - - TRBJ2-7 TRBV29-1
TGTGCCAGCAGCTTCCCTGCAGGAAAGGATGGCTACACCTTC CASSFPAGKDGYTF - - TRBJ1-2 TRBV13
TGTGCCAGCAGCTTAACGGCGGTGCAAGAGCAGTACTTC CASSLTAVQEQYF few - TRBJ2-7 TRBV7-9
TGTGCCAGCAGCTACAGACAGACGAACACTGAAGCTTTCTTT CASSYRQTNTEAFF - - TRBJ1-1 TRBV6-5
TGTGCCAGCAGCTTGGCCGGGGCGGGCTTCTATGGCTACACCTTC CASSLAGAGFYGYTF - - TRBJ1-2 TRBV5-6
TGTGCCAGCAGCGTTTCCGGGGTTGGGACTAGCGAGGACAATGAGCAGTTCTTC CASSVSGVGTSEDNEQFF - TRBD2 TRBJ2-1 TRBV9
TGTGCCAGCAGCCCACCAGCGGGCGAGCAGTACTTC CASSPPAGEQYF - - TRBJ2-7 TRBV7-2
TGTGCCTGGAGTGTGGGGCAGCATGGCTACACCTTC CAWSVGQHGYTF - - TRBJ1-2 TRBV30